The 8 T cell receptor beta chains reported below all come from one sample, sequenced in a study of shared clonotypes between healthy human individuals. The protocol was immunoSEQ multiplex PCR, while the TCRdb copy is restricted to in-frame clones and leaves out a portion. Of millions of clones listed, over 85% are singletons. The material sequenced was naive CD4+ T cells sorted from blood. Subset in this sample: CD45RA+ positively selected. These receptors all come from a man aged 18 to 29 in good health.

With regard to this clone: Other DNA variants within this sample encode the same CDR3. CDR3 in DNA: TGTGCCAGCAGCCGGGACAGCTACAATGAGCAGTTCTTC. Its translation is CASSRDSYNEQFF. The V call is TRBV11-2, the J call TRBJ2-1; 7 nucleotides align to TRBD1. V shed 5 bases and J 3 bases; nucleotides not matched to a gene: 1. The germline CDR1 and CDR2 sequences are SGHAT and FQNNGV. CDR3 length: 13 amino acids.

This clone was observed once. This chain links TRBV4-1 with TRBJ1-2; the D gene is possibly TRBD1 (5 bases). Germline values: CDR1 MGHRA, CDR2 YSYEKL. V lost 0 bases and J lost 4, with 21 bases in between. The CDR3 is made up of 18 amino acids. CDR3 sequence: CASSQDGGGIARSYGYTF. The CDR3 DNA reads as TGCGCCAGCAGCCAAGATGGTGGGGGGATAGCTCGTAGCTATGGCTACACCTTC.

The chain recombines TRBV7-9 with TRBJ2-3; 7 bases map to TRBD1. The CDR3 sequence is 12 residues long. Germline V gives CDR1 SEHNR, CDR2 FQNEAQ (reference sequence). Unmatched junction bases numbered 8, after V lost 11 bases and J lost 6 bases. CDR3 nucleotides: TGTGCCGGTACAGGGGCTGGGGATACGCAGTATTTT. Its protein product is CAGTGAGDTQYF.

The rearrangement joins TRBV5-1 to TRBJ2-3, with D hard to call. V dropped 3 bases and J dropped 4 bases, with 9 bases sitting between them. Germline V lookup: CDR1 SGHRS, CDR2 YFSETQ. The CDR3 has 13 residues. CDR3 DNA sequence: TGCGCCAGCAGCTCGGCTAGGGCAGATACGCAGTATTTT. Residues: CASSSARADTQYF.

This clone was recorded only once. This chain uses TRBV7-2 with TRBJ2-2; no definite D call. CDR1 is SGHTA, CDR2 FQGNSA, per germline. The CDR3 has 14 amino acids. V was clipped by 8 bases and J by 0 bases, with 10 bases between them. The CDR3 is CASSSDANTGELFF. CDR3 DNA sequence: TGTGCCAGCTCATCAGACGCGAACACCGGGGAGCTGTTTTTT.

This clone came up a few times. Other DNA sequences of this sample code for an identical CDR3. The chain joins TRBV2 to TRBJ2-7; D tentatively reads TRBD1 or TRBD2 (5 bases each). With 6 bases removed from V and 2 bases from J, the gap between germline ends came to 11 bases. The CDR3 spans 13 residues. Germline assignment: CDR1 SNHLY and CDR2 FYNNEI. In DNA, the CDR3 is TGTGCCAGCAGGGGGGACGGGACCTACGAGCAGTACTTC. Protein sequence: CASRGDGTYEQYF.

For this clone: Other DNA sequences of this sample code for an identical CDR3. This chain uses TRBV5-1 with TRBJ2-5; 9 bases line up with TRBD2. V lost 4 bases to trimming and J lost 2 bases; unmatched junction nucleotides: 3. Germline CDR1 is SGHRS and CDR2 is YFSETQ. This CDR3 contains 14 residues. The CDR3 reads CASSPGLAQETQYF. The CDR3 nucleotides are TGCGCCAGCAGCCCAGGACTAGCGCAAGAGACCCAGTACTTC.

V usage is TRBV2 and J usage is TRBJ2-5, with 11 bases lining up with TRBD2. There are 16 residues in the CDR3. Trimming took 2 bases from V and 4 from J; bases not matched to a gene: 6. CDR1 and CDR2 (germline): SNHLY, FYNNEI. CDR3 amino acids: CASSERLAGRGETQYF. The CDR3 DNA reads as TGTGCCAGCAGTGAAAGACTAGCGGGGCGAGGAGAGACCCAGTACTTC.